These 32 T cell receptor beta chains were all obtained from the same sample, sequenced in a study of lymphopenia after photon versus proton radiotherapy. TCRdb's table, derived via immunoSEQ multiplex PCR, lists solely in-frame clones and lacks some. The sample has some 76,000 clones, around 92% seen once. Sequencing used peripheral blood, obtained from a patient treated with photon-based radiotherapy. The receptors come from a woman in her forties with cholangiocarcinoma.

The chain couples TRBV5-8 to TRBJ1-1, with no clear D. The CDR3 consists of 13 residues. V lost 0 bases and J 10 bases, leaving 13 bases between the germline ends. Germline V lookup: CDR1 SGHTS, CDR2 YDEGEE. Here the CDR3 DNA reads TGTGCCAGCAGCTTGGCCCGGGCTATCGGAGCTTTCTTT. The encoded protein is CASSLARAIGAFF.

This clone was recorded only once. J is TRBJ1-3 and V is TRBV27; 9 nucleotides match TRBD1. CDR3 size: 17 residues. The junction had 10 bases not matched to a gene; V was cut back by 2 bases and J by 5 bases. Germline lookup yields CDR1 MNHEY and CDR2 SMNVEV (reference sequence). Here the CDR3 reads CASSLRFAQGARNTIYF. The CDR3 DNA reads as TGTGCCAGCAGTTTAAGGTTCGCACAGGGGGCCAGAAACACCATATATTTT.

The V and J genes are TRBV7-2 and TRBJ2-7; D uncertain. The CDR3 covers 13 residues. Germline-derived CDR1 and CDR2 are SGHTA and FQGNSA. V dropped 1 base and J dropped 6 bases, with 10 bases sitting between them. The CDR3 region has the DNA TGTGCCAGCAGCTTAGGCGCAGGTAGCGAGCAGTACTTC. Translated, it gives CASSLGAGSEQYF.

V is TRBV29-1 and J is TRBJ2-5, with 7 bases identical to TRBD2. The J call may be incorrect, as the DNA end agrees better with TRBJ2-7. The CDR3 length is 13 residues. Germline-derived CDR1 and CDR2 are SQVTM and ANQGSEA. The chain's CDR3 is CSVEGGSGYEQYF. In DNA form, the CDR3 reads TGCAGCGTTGAGGGCGGTAGCGGGTACGAGCAGTACTTC.

This clone was counted a few times. The V and J genes are TRBV9 and TRBJ1-2; no clear D gene. In germline, CDR1 is SGDLS, CDR2 YYNGEE. The CDR3 loop spans 15 amino acids. Trimming pared 0 bases from V and 0 bases from J, leaving 9 bases between. The CDR3 region has the DNA TGTGCCAGCAGCGTAGAGCCGGGGACTAACTATGGCTACACCTTC. Translation gives CASSVEPGTNYGYTF.

The chain joins TRBV28 to TRBJ1-5; 8 positions match TRBD1. Germline V gene sequence: CDR1 MDHEN, CDR2 SYDVKM. This CDR3 is built from 17 residues. V lost 2 bases to trimming and J lost 0 bases; unmatched junction nucleotides: 6. DNA for the CDR3: TGTGCCAGCAGTTTACCGGGACAGGACTATAGCAATCAGCCCCAGCATTTT. The encoded protein is CASSLPGQDYSNQPQHF. The entire variable domain, with the rest obtained from reference TRBV28 and TRBJ1-5, is as follows: DVKVTQSSRYLVKRTGEKVFLECVQDMDHENMFWYRQDPGLGLRLIYFSYDVKMKEKGDIPEGYSVSREKKERFSLILESASTNQTSMYLCASSLPGQDYSNQPQHFGDGTRLSIL.

The chain couples TRBV5-1 to TRBJ1-2; the D is unclear. Germline V gene lookup returns CDR1 SGHRS and CDR2 YFSETQ. Trimming pared 4 bases from V and 0 bases from J, leaving 7 bases between. There are 13 residues in the CDR3. The CDR3 sequence: CASSPGSNYGYTF. CDR3 nucleotide sequence: TGCGCCAGCAGCCCTGGATCTAACTATGGCTACACCTTC.

The V and J genes are TRBV6-6 and TRBJ1-2, with no clear D. This CDR3 is built from 12 residues. Germline CDR1 and CDR2: MNHNY and SVGAGI (reference sequence). Deletions cut 6 bases from V and 7 bases from J, with 12 bases between. CDR3 residues: CASRNEGAGYTF. Here the CDR3 DNA reads TGTGCCAGCAGAAACGAGGGTGCTGGCTACACCTTC.

The chain combines TRBV6-5 with TRBJ2-7; D may be TRBD2 (6 bases). CDR3 length: 16 residues. Germline V gene sequence: CDR1 MNHEY, CDR2 SVGAGI. The germline V and J ends were trimmed by 0 bases and 3 bases, with 15 bases remaining between them. The DNA for the CDR3 is TGTGCCAGCAGTTACTCATTCGCTAACGGGGGCTACGAGCAGTACTTC. Translation: CASSYSFANGGYEQYF.

This chain joins TRBV6-5 and TRBJ2-5; 9 bases line up with TRBD2. After removal of 2 bases from V and 7 bases from J, the junction contained 11 bases not matched to a gene. The CDR3 has 16 amino acids. From germline, CDR1 is MNHEY and CDR2 SVGAGI. In nucleotides, the CDR3 is TGTGCCAGCAGTTACAGCGAGCGGGGGGCCAGGGGGACCCAGTACTTC. Translated, it gives CASSYSERGARGTQYF.

The chain has TRBV7-2 and TRBJ1-6, with 9 bases fitting TRBD1. CDR3 size: 14 residues. Trimming removed 2 bases from V and 9 bases from J; junction bases left unmatched: 2. CDR1 SGHTA and CDR2 FQGNSA come from the germline V gene. For the CDR3, the DNA is TGTGCCAGCAGCTTATCGACAGGGGGTTCACCCCTCCACTTT. It encodes CASSLSTGGSPLHF.

The rearrangement uses TRBV5-1 and TRBJ2-1; 9 bases are shared with TRBD2. Trimming cost V 1 base and J 5 bases; bases outside gene matches: 4. This CDR3 region has 15 residues. Germline loops: CDR1 SGHRS, CDR2 YFSETQ. This CDR3 is CASSLMPSGNNEQFF. The CDR3 DNA reads as TGCGCCAGCAGCTTGATGCCTAGCGGGAACAATGAGCAGTTCTTC.

For this clone: In this CDR3 the conserved last residue, phenylalanine or tryptophan, is missing, so a read error is likely. V is TRBV6-4 and J is TRBJ1-1; 9 nucleotides agree with TRBD1. The CDR3 is 15 amino acids. The trim removed 6 bases at V and 1 base at J, leaving 6 bases unmatched. Germline CDR1 is MRHNA and CDR2 is SNTAGT. The CDR3 region is CASSPTGGTNTEAFL. The CDR3 bases are TGTGCCAGCAGCCCGACAGGGGGGACGAACACTGAAGCTTTCCTT.

The chain couples TRBV25-1 to TRBJ1-1; D is ambiguous. Germline CDR1 MGHDK, CDR2 SYGVNS. V lost 2 bases and J lost 6, with 13 bases in between. The CDR3 contains 14 residues. CDR3 nucleotide sequence: TGTGCCAGCAGTGAAGGCTTCCGGCAGGCTGAAGCTTTCTTT. Translating it yields CASSEGFRQAEAFF.

The chain uses TRBV7-2 and TRBJ2-2; TRBD2 agrees at 7 bases. Looked up from germline, CDR1 is SGHTA and CDR2 is FQGNSA. The CDR3 loop spans 16 amino acids. Unmatched junction bases numbered 11, after V lost 4 bases and J lost 6 bases. DNA for the CDR3: TGTGCCAGCAGCTCCTGGACTAGTATGTATCCCGGGGAGCTGTTTTTT. It encodes CASSSWTSMYPGELFF.

V gene TRBV23-1 combines with J gene TRBJ1-1; D is ambiguous. TRBV23-1 qualifies as an ORF whose function is uncertain. The ends were cut back, 3 bases at V and 4 bases at J, with 15 bases in the middle. This CDR3 is 15 amino acids long. CDR3 loop: CASSQTAPGTTEAFF. In DNA, the CDR3 is TGCGCCAGCAGTCAGACCGCCCCGGGTACCACTGAAGCTTTCTTT.

The J gene is TRBJ1-1, the V gene TRBV29-1; D unresolved. V was shortened by 7 bases and J by 0 bases, with 3 bases between the two germline ends. Germline CDR1 is SQVTM and CDR2 is ANQGSEA. The CDR3 spans 10 residues. CDR3 protein: CSGVNTEAFF. The CDR3, as DNA: TGCAGCGGGGTGAACACTGAAGCTTTCTTT. The full variable domain, its missing parts supplied by reference TRBV29-1 and TRBJ1-1, is SAVISQKPSRDICQRGTSLTIQCQVDSQVTMMFWYRQQPGQSLTLIATANQGSEATYESGFVIDKFPISRPNLTFSTLTVSNMSPEDSSIYLCSGVNTEAFFGQGTRLTVV.

V usage is TRBV5-1 and J usage is TRBJ2-7, with 8 bases matching TRBD2. V trimming: 1 base; J trimming: 4 bases; junction bases outside the gene matches: 10. Germline CDR1 SGHRS, CDR2 YFSETQ. This CDR3 has 16 amino acids. The CDR3 sequence is CASSLTPGLVGYEQYF. For the CDR3, the DNA is TGCGCCAGCAGCTTGACTCCGGGACTAGTCGGTTACGAGCAGTACTTC.

The gene calls are TRBV28 and TRBJ2-7; 11 nucleotides line up with TRBD2. Losses at the gene ends were 3 bases for V and 2 bases for J; bases not matched to a gene: 3. In germline, CDR1 is MDHEN, CDR2 SYDVKM. The CDR3 is made up of 15 amino acids. DNA of the CDR3: TGTGCCAGCAGTTTCGTAGCGGGAGGGCCCTACGAGCAGTACTTC. Its protein is CASSFVAGGPYEQYF.

The chain has TRBV27 and TRBJ2-1; TRBD2 agrees at 10 bases. The germline V gene encodes CDR1 MNHEY and CDR2 SMNVEV (reference sequence). Unmatched junction bases numbered 12, after V lost 7 bases and J lost 3 bases. The CDR3 loop spans 17 amino acids. The CDR3 DNA is TGTGCCAGCACGAAGACCACCGGGACTAGCGACTACAATGAGCAGTTCTTC. Amino acid sequence: CASTKTTGTSDYNEQFF.

The gene calls are TRBV7-6 and TRBJ2-1; TRBD2 aligns across 12 bases. Trimming cost V 5 bases and J 4 bases; bases outside gene matches: 6. Germline CDR1 is SGHVS and CDR2 is FNYEAQ. This CDR3 comprises 16 residues. The CDR3 region is CASSPRTSGIYNEQFF. As DNA, the CDR3 is TGTGCCAGCAGCCCACGGACTAGCGGGATTTACAATGAGCAGTTCTTC. The whole variable domain, remainder taken from reference TRBV7-6 and TRBJ2-1, is GAGVSQSPRYKVTKRGQDVALRCDPISGHVSLYWYRQALGQGPEFLTYFNYEAQQDKSGLPNDRFSAERPEGSISTLTIQRTEQRDSAMYRCASSPRTSGIYNEQFFGPGTRLTVL.

This clone was seen a few times. The chain uses TRBV28 and TRBJ2-7; the D gene is possibly TRBD1 (6 bases). The germline CDR1 and CDR2 sequences are MDHEN and SYDVKM. The CDR3 is made up of 12 amino acids. The V end lost 6 bases, the J end lost 6 bases, and 12 bases lay between the germline ends. The CDR3 DNA is TGTGCCAGCAGGGGGGCCGACCGCGAGCAGTACTTC. Amino acids: CASRGADREQYF.

V is TRBV2 and J is TRBJ1-2; 8 nucleotides align to TRBD1. Germline lookup yields CDR1 SNHLY and CDR2 FYNNEI. With V trimmed by 7 bases and J by 4 bases, 11 bases remained unmatched. The CDR3 runs to 15 residues. The CDR3 region is CASTSLDRGLYGYTF. CDR3 nucleotides: TGTGCCAGCACATCCCTAGACAGGGGTCTCTATGGCTACACCTTC.

The chain has TRBV2 and TRBJ2-2; the match to TRBD1 covers 10 bases. Trimming removed 7 bases from V and 4 bases from J; junction bases left unmatched: 3. The CDR3 runs to 14 residues. Germline V gene lookup returns CDR1 SNHLY and CDR2 FYNNEI. The CDR3 DNA reads as TGTGCCAGCACGGACAGGGGGGCCACCGGGGAGCTGTTTTTT. Amino acids: CASTDRGATGELFF.

The chain combines TRBV28 with TRBJ2-2; D uncertain. V lost 6 bases, J lost 0 bases, and 11 bases lay in between. The CDR3 consists of 15 residues. Germline V gene lookup returns CDR1 MDHEN and CDR2 SYDVKM. CDR3 nucleotide sequence: TGTGCCAGCAGCCTGCCGGCGTCGAACACCGGGGAGCTGTTTTTT. This translates into CASSLPASNTGELFF.

This clone has only one observation. The chain carries TRBV11-3 and TRBJ2-7; a weak D match, TRBD1 (6 bases). Germline values: CDR1 SGHNT, CDR2 YENEEA. CDR3 size: 13 residues. Trimming took 0 bases from V and 6 from J, leaving 9 bases between them. The CDR3 DNA reads TGTGCCAGCAGCTTAGAGGGGGCGGCCGAGCAGTACTTC. Translated, it gives CASSLEGAAEQYF.

The chain combines TRBV5-1 with TRBJ1-2; D is ambiguous. Trimming removed 0 bases from V and 4 bases from J, with 10 bases in between. Germline V gene data show CDR1 as SGHRS and CDR2 as YFSETQ. CDR3 length: 14 residues. The DNA of the CDR3 is TGCGCCAGCAGCTTGGACGCGGATAGCTATGGCTACACCTTC. This codes for CASSLDADSYGYTF.

The chain recombines TRBV7-8 with TRBJ1-5; no reliable D call. The CDR3 totals 13 residues. Trimming stripped 0 bases from V and 5 bases from J, with 5 bases between. The germline V gene has CDR1 SGHVS and CDR2 FQNEAQ. This CDR3 is CASSLAGYQPQHF. The DNA for the CDR3 is TGTGCCAGCAGCTTAGCGGGGTATCAGCCCCAGCATTTT.

The chain couples TRBV2 to TRBJ2-3; D possibly uses TRBD1 or TRBD2 (5 bases each). Deletions cut 7 bases from V and 5 bases from J, with 19 bases between. CDR1 SNHLY and CDR2 FYNNEI come from the germline V gene. This CDR3 is 15 amino acids long. CDR3 sequence (DNA): TGTGCCAGCACCTCGTATGGGGGTAGTGGAGATACGCAGTATTTT. Protein: CASTSYGGSGDTQYF.

This clone showed up just a few times. This chain links TRBV2 with TRBJ1-6; 7 bases line up with TRBD1. CDR1 and CDR2 (germline): SNHLY, FYNNEI. This CDR3 spans 14 amino acids. V shed 6 bases, J shed 7 bases, and the junction held 6 bases outside the gene matches. The CDR3 here is CASRSGQQNSPLHF. The CDR3 coding sequence is TGTGCCAGCAGATCGGGACAGCAGAATTCACCCCTCCACTTT.

The genes are TRBV6-5 and TRBJ2-7, with TRBD1 identical over 7 bases. Trimming removed 6 bases from V and 3 bases from J; junction bases left unmatched: 5. The CDR3 contains 13 residues. Germline CDR1 is MNHEY and CDR2 is SVGAGI. The CDR3 protein is CASRRTGRYEQYF. CDR3 coding DNA: TGTGCCAGCAGGAGGACAGGACGCTACGAGCAGTACTTC.

This sequence joins TRBV7-3 and TRBJ2-2; tentatively, D is TRBD1 (6 bases). The germline gives CDR1 SGHTA, CDR2 FQGTGA. V was pared by 11 bases and J by 4 bases, with 14 bases between. The length of the CDR3 is 13 residues. Here the CDR3 reads CAVQGLGTGELFF. CDR3 DNA: TGTGCCGTTCAGGGGCTCGGCACCGGGGAGCTGTTTTTT.